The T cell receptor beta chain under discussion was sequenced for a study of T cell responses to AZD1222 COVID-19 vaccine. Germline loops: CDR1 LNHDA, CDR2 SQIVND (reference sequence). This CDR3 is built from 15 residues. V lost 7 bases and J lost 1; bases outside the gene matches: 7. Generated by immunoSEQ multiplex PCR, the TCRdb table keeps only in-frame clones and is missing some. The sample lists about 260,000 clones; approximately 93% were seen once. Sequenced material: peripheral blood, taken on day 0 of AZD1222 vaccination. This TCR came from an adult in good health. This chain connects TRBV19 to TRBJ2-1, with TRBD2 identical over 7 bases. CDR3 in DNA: TGTGCCAGTAACGGCGGGAGAAGTTCCTACAATGAGCAGTTCTTC. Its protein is CASNGGRSSYNEQFF.